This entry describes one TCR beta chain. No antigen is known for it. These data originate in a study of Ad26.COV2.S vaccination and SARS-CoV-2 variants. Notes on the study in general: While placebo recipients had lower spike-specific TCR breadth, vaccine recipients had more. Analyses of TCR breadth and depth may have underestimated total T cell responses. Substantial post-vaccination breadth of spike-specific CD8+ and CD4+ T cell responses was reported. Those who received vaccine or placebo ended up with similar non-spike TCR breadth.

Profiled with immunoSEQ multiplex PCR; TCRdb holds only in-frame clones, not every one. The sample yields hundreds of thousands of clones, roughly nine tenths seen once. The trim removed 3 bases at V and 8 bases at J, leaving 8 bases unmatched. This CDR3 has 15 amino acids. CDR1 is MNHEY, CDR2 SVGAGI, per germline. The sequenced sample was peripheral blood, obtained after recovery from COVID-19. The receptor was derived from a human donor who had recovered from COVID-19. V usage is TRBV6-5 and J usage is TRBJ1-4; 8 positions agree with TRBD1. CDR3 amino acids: CASSYRDRRDEKLFF. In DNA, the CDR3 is TGTGCCAGCAGTTATAGGGACAGGCGCGACGAAAAACTGTTTTTT.